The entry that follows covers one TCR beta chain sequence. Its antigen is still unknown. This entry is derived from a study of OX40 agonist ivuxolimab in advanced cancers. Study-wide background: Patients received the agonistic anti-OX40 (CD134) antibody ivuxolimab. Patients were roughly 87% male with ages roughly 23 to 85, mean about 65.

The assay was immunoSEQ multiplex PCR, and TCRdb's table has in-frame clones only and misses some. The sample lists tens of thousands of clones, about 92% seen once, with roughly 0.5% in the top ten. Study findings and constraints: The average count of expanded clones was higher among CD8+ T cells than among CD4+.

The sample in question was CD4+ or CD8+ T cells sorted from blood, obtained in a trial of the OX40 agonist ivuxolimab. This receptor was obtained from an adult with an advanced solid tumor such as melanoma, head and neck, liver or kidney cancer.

The DNA of the CDR3 is TGTGCCAGTAGTATCGACGGGGGAACCTACAATGAGCAGTTCTTC. It codes for CASSIDGGTYNEQFF. The rearrangement uses TRBV19 and TRBJ2-1, with a tentative D call TRBD2 (6 bases). The V gene lost 3 bases and the J gene lost 2 bases, with 11 bases spanning the gap. The CDR3 has 15 amino acids. The germline V gene encodes CDR1 LNHDA and CDR2 SQIVND (reference sequence).